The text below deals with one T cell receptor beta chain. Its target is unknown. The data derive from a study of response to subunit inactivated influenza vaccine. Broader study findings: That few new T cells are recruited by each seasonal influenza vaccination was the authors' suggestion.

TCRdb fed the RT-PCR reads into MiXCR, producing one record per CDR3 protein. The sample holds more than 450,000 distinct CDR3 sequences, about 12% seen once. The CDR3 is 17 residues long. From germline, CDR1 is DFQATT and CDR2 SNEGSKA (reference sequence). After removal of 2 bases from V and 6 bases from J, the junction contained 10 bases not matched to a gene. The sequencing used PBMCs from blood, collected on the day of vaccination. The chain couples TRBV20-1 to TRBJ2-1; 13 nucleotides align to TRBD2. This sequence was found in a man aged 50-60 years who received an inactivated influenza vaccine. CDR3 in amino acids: CSARPFTRTSGSNEQFF. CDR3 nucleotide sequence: TGCAGTGCTAGACCTTTCACTCGGACTAGCGGGAGCAATGAGCAGTTCTTC.